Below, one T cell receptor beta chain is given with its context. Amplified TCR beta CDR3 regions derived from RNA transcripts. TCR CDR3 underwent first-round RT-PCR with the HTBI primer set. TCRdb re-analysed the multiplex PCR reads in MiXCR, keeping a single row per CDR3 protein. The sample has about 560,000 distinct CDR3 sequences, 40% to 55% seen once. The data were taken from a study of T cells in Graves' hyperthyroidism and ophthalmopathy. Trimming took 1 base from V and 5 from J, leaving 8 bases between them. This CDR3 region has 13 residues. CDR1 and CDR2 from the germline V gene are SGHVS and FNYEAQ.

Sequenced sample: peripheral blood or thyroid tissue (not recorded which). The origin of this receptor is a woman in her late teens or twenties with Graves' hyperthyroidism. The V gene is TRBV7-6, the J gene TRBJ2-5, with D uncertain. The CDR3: CASSLGGFETQYF. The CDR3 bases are TGTGCCAGCAGCTTAGGAGGTTTTGAGACCCAGTACTTC.